The table lists the clone carrying this TCR beta chain with a few counts. This sample was included in a study of PD-L1 blockade in urothelial cancer. Study at large: Patients began atezolizumab, 1,200 mg intravenously every 3 weeks, in the mid-2010s.

Each PCR reaction had synthetic TCR analog templates spiked into it. Data came from immunoSEQ multiplex PCR; TCRdb stores just in-frame clones and leaves some out. This table has 85,000 to 95,000 clones, 90% appearing once. Described time point: pretreatment peripheral blood. This CDR3 comprises 16 residues. Germline lookup yields CDR1 SEHNR and CDR2 FQNEAQ (reference sequence). Trimming shortened V by 5 bases and J by 0 bases, and 14 bases separated the two germline ends. The TCR was taken from a man in his fifties or sixties with urothelial cancer. The material was PBMCs, obtained around atezolizumab (anti-PD-L1) treatment. The chain joins TRBV7-9 to TRBJ2-1; the D gene is possibly TRBD2 (6 bases). CDR3 region: CASSKRGTGSYNEQFF. CDR3 DNA sequence: TGTGCCAGCAGCAAACGGGGGACTGGCTCCTACAATGAGCAGTTCTTC.